The following is a TCR beta chain sequence with its context. Its antigen is not identified. The data were obtained in a study of a mutant IDH1 vaccine in newly diagnosed glioma. Study background: The initiation of vaccination occurred 4-6 weeks after radiotherapy alone, or with temozolomide cycles.

The CDR3 loop spans 12 amino acids. V lost 5 bases, J lost 0 bases, and 4 bases lay in between. Germline loops: CDR1 MGHDK, CDR2 SYGVNS. Sequencing used immunoSEQ multiplex PCR; TCRdb keeps in-frame clones, though not all of them. In the table there are roughly 40,000 clones, approximately 89% of which are singletons. Time point: week 5, during vaccination. The vaccine gave 300 ug of a 20-mer mutant IDH1 peptide subcutaneously per dose. This TCR derives from a man over 45 with glioma. J is TRBJ1-1 and V is TRBV25-1; the D is unclear. Source: PBMCs, taken from a glioma patient whose treatment included an IDH1 peptide vaccine. The CDR3 nucleotides are TGTGCCAGCAGTTCTGTGAACACTGAAGCTTTCTTT. Translated: CASSSVNTEAFF.